This T cell receptor beta chain was identified during a study of Ad26.COV2.S vaccination and SARS-CoV-2 variants. Treatment described: about 20 received Ad26.COV2.S at low or high dose, single or two shots; 5 received placebo; per-sample allocation not given. After the first vaccine or placebo injection, samples were drawn on day 63. V shed 3 bases and J 8 bases; nucleotides not matched to a gene: 8. This CDR3 spans 14 amino acids. Germline values: CDR1 SGHVS, CDR2 FQNEAQ. Produced via immunoSEQ multiplex PCR; TCRdb's table is partial and in-frame only. Of 350,000 to 600,000 clones listed, 89% are singletons.

This TCR derives from a person between 18 and 59 years old who received the Ad26.COV2.S COVID-19 vaccine or a placebo. The V and J genes are TRBV7-8 and TRBJ1-2; TRBD1 matches at 8 bases. This material consisted of peripheral blood, taken in a trial of Ad26.COV2.S vaccine versus placebo. This CDR3 is CASSFFGQGGGYTF. Here the CDR3 DNA reads TGTGCCAGCAGCTTTTTCGGACAGGGAGGCGGCTACACCTTC.